This is a list of T cell receptor beta chains from one sample in a study of blood T cell repertoires in COVID-19. Using immunoSEQ multiplex PCR, the repertoire was profiled, and TCRdb retains in-frame clones only, with some absent. The top ten hold roughly 1.2% of the sample, which has fewer than 200,000 clones, 70% to 90% seen once. Source material: peripheral blood. Receptors originate from a man aged 55 to 69 who had recovered from COVID-19. The CDR3 runs from the conserved cysteine through the conserved F or W. Fields, in order: clone size, CDR3 length, D gene, V gene, J gene, CDR3 protein, CDR3 DNA. A D gene is named only where the DNA matches it firmly. For some rows the clone size is stated as once, few or many, or as a class when expanded; others skip it.

clone_size: -
cdr3_length: 17
d_call: -
v_call: TRBV21-1
j_call: TRBJ1-2
cdr3_aa: CASGRTPGNYANYGYTF
cdr3_nt: TGTGCCAGCGGCCGGACCCCGGGGAATTATGCTAACTATGGCTACACCTTC

clone_size: -
cdr3_length: 17
d_call: TRBD2
v_call: TRBV6-2/TRBV6-3
j_call: TRBJ2-5
cdr3_aa: CASSNLRGAGAQETQYF
cdr3_nt: TGTGCCAGCAGCAACCTTAGGGGAGCGGGGGCCCAAGAGACCCAGTACTTC

clone_size: -
cdr3_length: 14
d_call: -
v_call: TRBV14
j_call: TRBJ1-4
cdr3_aa: CASSPRLTNEKLFF
cdr3_nt: TGTGCCAGCAGCCCCAGACTCACCAATGAAAAACTGTTTTTT

clone_size: -
cdr3_length: 15
d_call: TRBD2
v_call: TRBV18
j_call: TRBJ2-5
cdr3_aa: CASSLQQGGQETQYF
cdr3_nt: TGTGCCAGCTCACTCCAGCAGGGAGGGCAAGAGACCCAGTACTTC

clone_size: few
cdr3_length: 13
d_call: TRBD2
v_call: TRBV2
j_call: TRBJ2-5
cdr3_aa: CAGGRGNQETQYF
cdr3_nt: TGTGCCGGAGGGAGGGGCAACCAAGAGACCCAGTACTTC

clone_size: few
cdr3_length: 14
d_call: -
v_call: TRBV7-2
j_call: TRBJ1-1
cdr3_aa: CASTQRGTNTEAFF
cdr3_nt: TGTGCCAGCACCCAGAGGGGGACGAACACTGAAGCTTTCTTT

clone_size: -
cdr3_length: 14
d_call: TRBD1
v_call: TRBV3-1/TRBV3-2
j_call: TRBJ1-1
cdr3_aa: CASSQDLADRRPFF
cdr3_nt: TGTGCCAGCAGCCAAGATTTAGCGGACAGGAGACCTTTCTTT

clone_size: -
cdr3_length: 17
d_call: TRBD2
v_call: TRBV9
j_call: TRBJ2-5
cdr3_aa: CASSVSSRAGGQETQYF
cdr3_nt: TGTGCCAGCAGCGTATCCTCCCGTGCGGGGGGCCAAGAGACCCAGTACTTC

clone_size: few
cdr3_length: 15
d_call: -
v_call: TRBV11-2
j_call: TRBJ1-1
cdr3_aa: CASSWGGRTNTEAFF
cdr3_nt: TGTGCCAGCAGCTGGGGGGGGCGCACGAACACTGAAGCTTTCTTT

clone_size: -
cdr3_length: 15
d_call: -
v_call: TRBV2
j_call: TRBJ2-4
cdr3_aa: CASSDSGLAKNIQYF
cdr3_nt: TGTGCCAGCAGTGACTCAGGCCTAGCCAAAAACATTCAGTACTTC

clone_size: -
cdr3_length: 14
d_call: TRBD1
v_call: TRBV6-5
j_call: TRBJ1-1
cdr3_aa: CASTKQGVGTEAFF
cdr3_nt: TGTGCCAGCACCAAACAGGGGGTGGGCACTGAAGCTTTCTTT

clone_size: -
cdr3_length: 15
d_call: -
v_call: TRBV27
j_call: TRBJ1-1
cdr3_aa: CASSPNYLVDTEAFF
cdr3_nt: TGTGCCAGCAGTCCGAACTATTTGGTCGACACTGAAGCTTTCTTT

clone_size: -
cdr3_length: 12
d_call: -
v_call: TRBV6-6
j_call: TRBJ1-2
cdr3_aa: CASTYTGSGYTF
cdr3_nt: TGTGCCAGCACATACACGGGGTCAGGCTACACCTTC

clone_size: -
cdr3_length: 16
d_call: -
v_call: TRBV24-1
j_call: TRBJ2-1
cdr3_aa: CATSDPDAGYYNEQFF
cdr3_nt: TGTGCCACCAGTGATCCGGACGCAGGGTATTACAATGAGCAGTTCTTC

clone_size: -
cdr3_length: 15
d_call: TRBD1
v_call: TRBV24-1
j_call: TRBJ2-1
cdr3_aa: CATSDPRQGVGEQFF
cdr3_nt: TGTGCCACCAGTGACCCAAGACAGGGTGTAGGGGAGCAGTTCTTC

clone_size: -
cdr3_length: 18
d_call: -
v_call: TRBV6-2/TRBV6-3
j_call: TRBJ1-1
cdr3_aa: CASSYSAGRGATNTEAFF
cdr3_nt: TGTGCCAGCAGTTACTCAGCGGGAAGGGGAGCGACGAACACTGAAGCTTTCTTT

clone_size: -
cdr3_length: 14
d_call: TRBD1
v_call: TRBV5-6
j_call: TRBJ1-2
cdr3_aa: CASSPGQGSDGYTF
cdr3_nt: TGTGCCAGCAGCCCGGGACAGGGGTCCGATGGCTACACCTTC

clone_size: -
cdr3_length: 14
d_call: -
v_call: TRBV6-5
j_call: TRBJ1-2
cdr3_aa: CASSYSSGRLGYTF
cdr3_nt: TGTGCCAGCAGTTACTCGTCAGGGCGGCTTGGCTACACCTTC

clone_size: -
cdr3_length: 15
d_call: TRBD1
v_call: TRBV9
j_call: TRBJ1-1
cdr3_aa: CASNRGDRGTVEAFF
cdr3_nt: TGTGCCAGCAACCGGGGGGACAGGGGGACGGTTGAAGCTTTCTTT

clone_size: -
cdr3_length: 13
d_call: TRBD1
v_call: TRBV5-4
j_call: TRBJ1-1
cdr3_aa: CASSLQGVTEAFF
cdr3_nt: TGTGCCAGCAGCTTGCAGGGGGTCACTGAAGCTTTCTTT

clone_size: -
cdr3_length: 15
d_call: TRBD1
v_call: TRBV7-3
j_call: TRBJ2-3
cdr3_aa: CASSFPGQTPDTQYF
cdr3_nt: TGTGCCAGCAGTTTTCCGGGACAGACCCCAGATACGCAGTATTTT

clone_size: -
cdr3_length: 14
d_call: TRBD2
v_call: TRBV7-2
j_call: TRBJ2-7
cdr3_aa: CASSSQGGNYEQYF
cdr3_nt: TGTGCCAGCAGCTCGCAGGGAGGGAACTACGAGCAGTACTTC

clone_size: once
cdr3_length: 15
d_call: TRBD1
v_call: TRBV10-3
j_call: TRBJ2-1
cdr3_aa: CAISEGDRGRVEQFF
cdr3_nt: TGTGCCATCAGTGAGGGGGACAGGGGGCGGGTTGAGCAGTTCTTC

clone_size: -
cdr3_length: 13
d_call: -
v_call: TRBV14
j_call: TRBJ2-7
cdr3_aa: CASSPDISYEQYF
cdr3_nt: TGTGCCAGCAGCCCGGACATATCCTACGAGCAGTACTTC

clone_size: -
cdr3_length: 16
d_call: TRBD2
v_call: TRBV5-1
j_call: TRBJ2-2
cdr3_aa: CASSSTGTSGAGELFF
cdr3_nt: TGCGCCAGCAGCTCCACCGGGACTAGCGGAGCCGGGGAGCTGTTTTTT

clone_size: -
cdr3_length: 14
d_call: TRBD1
v_call: TRBV9
j_call: TRBJ2-1
cdr3_aa: CASSVGGQGGEQFF
cdr3_nt: TGTGCCAGCAGCGTAGGTGGACAGGGTGGGGAGCAGTTCTTC

clone_size: once
cdr3_length: 17
d_call: TRBD2
v_call: TRBV7-2
j_call: TRBJ2-3
cdr3_aa: CASSALGLAGSTDTQYF
cdr3_nt: TGTGCCAGCAGCGCCTTGGGGCTAGCGGGGAGCACAGATACGCAGTATTTT

clone_size: -
cdr3_length: 13
d_call: -
v_call: TRBV2
j_call: TRBJ1-2
cdr3_aa: CASSETGSGGYTF
cdr3_nt: TGTGCCAGCAGTGAGACAGGCTCTGGGGGCTACACCTTC

clone_size: -
cdr3_length: 15
d_call: TRBD2
v_call: TRBV30
j_call: TRBJ2-5
cdr3_aa: CAWTLAGVLQETQYF
cdr3_nt: TGTGCCTGGACACTAGCGGGGGTCCTCCAAGAGACCCAGTACTTC

clone_size: -
cdr3_length: 16
d_call: -
v_call: TRBV9
j_call: TRBJ1-6
cdr3_aa: CASSASGQGHQSPLHF
cdr3_nt: TGTGCCAGCAGCGCCTCGGGGCAGGGGCATCAGTCACCCCTCCACTTT

clone_size: -
cdr3_length: 14
d_call: TRBD1
v_call: TRBV29-1
j_call: TRBJ1-3
cdr3_aa: CSAVTGFSGNTIYF
cdr3_nt: TGCAGCGCCGTGACAGGGTTTTCTGGAAACACCATATATTTT

clone_size: -
cdr3_length: 15
d_call: TRBD1
v_call: TRBV4-2
j_call: TRBJ2-5
cdr3_aa: CASSFQGQGEETQYF
cdr3_nt: TGTGCCAGCAGCTTCCAGGGACAGGGGGAGGAGACCCAGTACTTC

clone_size: -
cdr3_length: 15
d_call: TRBD1
v_call: TRBV18
j_call: TRBJ2-1
cdr3_aa: CASSPGQGAYNEQFF
cdr3_nt: TGTGCCAGCTCGCCCGGACAGGGAGCCTACAATGAGCAGTTCTTC

clone_size: -
cdr3_length: 13
d_call: -
v_call: TRBV30
j_call: TRBJ2-3
cdr3_aa: CAWSAGTGDTQYF
cdr3_nt: TGTGCCTGGAGTGCCGGGACTGGAGATACGCAGTATTTT

clone_size: -
cdr3_length: 15
d_call: -
v_call: TRBV6-5
j_call: TRBJ2-7
cdr3_aa: CASSYISVGSGEQYF
cdr3_nt: TGTGCCAGCAGTTACATTAGCGTGGGCTCGGGAGAGCAGTACTTC

clone_size: -
cdr3_length: 14
d_call: TRBD1
v_call: TRBV18
j_call: TRBJ2-3
cdr3_aa: CASSPEGATDTQYF
cdr3_nt: TGTGCCAGCTCACCAGAGGGGGCTACGGATACGCAGTATTTT

clone_size: -
cdr3_length: 15
d_call: TRBD1
v_call: TRBV7-3
j_call: TRBJ2-3
cdr3_aa: CASSFRTGSTDTQYF
cdr3_nt: TGTGCCAGCAGCTTCCGGACAGGGAGCACAGATACGCAGTATTTT

clone_size: -
cdr3_length: 14
d_call: TRBD2
v_call: TRBV15
j_call: TRBJ2-3
cdr3_aa: CATSRGGGPGTQYF
cdr3_nt: TGTGCCACCAGCAGGGGCGGGGGGCCTGGTACGCAGTATTTT

clone_size: many
cdr3_length: 16
d_call: TRBD1
v_call: TRBV2
j_call: TRBJ1-5
cdr3_aa: CASSLTGTGASVAQHF
cdr3_nt: TGTGCCAGCAGTTTAACCGGGACAGGGGCCTCGGTGGCCCAGCATTTT

clone_size: once
cdr3_length: 15
d_call: -
v_call: TRBV13
j_call: TRBJ1-2
cdr3_aa: CASSLTLTAGYGYTF
cdr3_nt: TGTGCCAGCAGCTTGACCCTGACAGCGGGATATGGCTACACCTTC

clone_size: -
cdr3_length: 11
d_call: -
v_call: TRBV2
j_call: TRBJ2-4
cdr3_aa: CASSEDTDQYF
cdr3_nt: TGTGCCAGCAGTGAGGACACGGATCAGTACTTC

clone_size: -
cdr3_length: 15
d_call: TRBD2
v_call: TRBV18
j_call: TRBJ2-5
cdr3_aa: CASSPPGGFGETQYF
cdr3_nt: TGTGCCAGCTCACCACCGGGAGGGTTCGGAGAGACCCAGTACTTC

clone_size: few
cdr3_length: 15
d_call: -
v_call: TRBV18
j_call: TRBJ1-1
cdr3_aa: CASSRTGQRNTEAFF
cdr3_nt: TGTGCCAGCTCCCGAACTGGACAGAGAAACACTGAAGCTTTCTTT

clone_size: -
cdr3_length: 18
d_call: TRBD1
v_call: TRBV5-5
j_call: TRBJ2-7
cdr3_aa: CASSLFRVDRTTSYEQYF
cdr3_nt: TGTGCCAGCAGCTTGTTCCGGGTGGACAGGACGACCTCCTACGAGCAGTACTTC

clone_size: -
cdr3_length: 13
d_call: -
v_call: TRBV9
j_call: TRBJ1-6
cdr3_aa: CASSVAGGSPLHF
cdr3_nt: TGTGCCAGCAGCGTAGCGGGTGGTTCACCCCTCCACTTT

clone_size: -
cdr3_length: 15
d_call: -
v_call: TRBV10-3
j_call: TRBJ1-6
cdr3_aa: CAISLKSSYNSPLHF
cdr3_nt: TGTGCCATCAGTTTGAAGAGCTCCTATAATTCACCCCTCCACTTT

clone_size: -
cdr3_length: 14
d_call: -
v_call: TRBV9
j_call: TRBJ2-4
cdr3_aa: CASSVATGENIQYF
cdr3_nt: TGTGCCAGCAGCGTAGCGACAGGCGAAAACATTCAGTACTTC

clone_size: -
cdr3_length: 17
d_call: TRBD1
v_call: TRBV27
j_call: TRBJ1-5
cdr3_aa: CASIPGQVKSGNQPQHF
cdr3_nt: TGTGCCAGCATTCCGGGACAGGTGAAGTCGGGCAATCAGCCCCAGCATTTT

clone_size: -
cdr3_length: 13
d_call: -
v_call: TRBV3-1/TRBV3-2
j_call: TRBJ1-1
cdr3_aa: CASSLRQITEAFF
cdr3_nt: TGTGCCAGCAGCCTACGACAGATCACTGAAGCTTTCTTT

clone_size: -
cdr3_length: 11
d_call: -
v_call: TRBV10-1
j_call: TRBJ2-7
cdr3_aa: CASSETGEQYF
cdr3_nt: TGCGCCAGCAGTGAAACTGGCGAGCAGTACTTC

clone_size: -
cdr3_length: 16
d_call: -
v_call: TRBV24-1
j_call: TRBJ2-3
cdr3_aa: CATSDPAGDTRDTQYF
cdr3_nt: TGTGCCACCAGTGATCCCGCCGGGGACACGCGAGATACGCAGTATTTT

clone_size: -
cdr3_length: 17
d_call: TRBD2
v_call: TRBV7-9
j_call: TRBJ2-1
cdr3_aa: CASSLDTGLAGLNEQFF
cdr3_nt: TGTGCCAGCAGCTTAGATACCGGGCTAGCGGGGTTGAATGAGCAGTTCTTC